The T cell receptor (beta chain) described here comes from a study of breast tumors, draining lymph nodes, adjacent tissues. In the case of this clonotype: Its matching antigen is unknown.

General study points: Data fit most tumor T cells coming from lymph node, expanding in tumor. Tumor repertoires ranked between lymph nodes and nontumor tissue in diversity, with V and J gene preferences.

Each CDR3 protein gets one entry after TCRdb re-called the multiplex PCR reads with MiXCR. This sample has some 49,000 distinct CDR3 sequences; 23% occur once, and the top ten carry approximately 8.2%. The CDR3 totals 16 residues. J lost 0 bases, V lost 0 bases, and 3 bases had no gene match. Germline V gives CDR1 MGHRA, CDR2 YSYEKL. The chain joins TRBV4-1 to TRBJ1-1, with TRBD1 matching over 8 bases. This clonotype was sampled from a female donor with breast cancer. Some clones in this sample may be carry-over from other donors' samples. Sequencing used breast tumor tissue. The CDR3 DNA sequence: TGCGCCAGCAGCCAAGAGACAGGGGCCCTGAACACTGAAGCTTTCTTT. This gives the protein CASSQETGALNTEAFF.